This T cell receptor (beta chain) was sequenced for a study of HIV-infected patients and healthy controls. TCRdb re-called the 5' RACE reads through MiXCR, storing one row per CDR3 protein. The sample consists of about 70,000 distinct CDR3 sequences, about a sixth of them appearing once. Sequenced sample: CD4+ T cells from blood. This TCR was recovered from a human donor in good health.

In DNA form, the CDR3 reads TGTGCCAGTAGTATCAATGGCGGGCCTTACAATGAGCAGTTCTTC. As protein: CASSINGGPYNEQFF. The V call is TRBV19, the J call TRBJ2-1; TRBD2 is a possible D gene (5 bases). Looked up from germline, CDR1 is LNHDA and CDR2 is SQIVND (reference sequence). This CDR3 spans 15 amino acids. Deletions cut 3 bases from V and 4 bases from J, with 13 bases between.